Listed below are T cell receptor beta chains from one sample, sequenced in a study of blood T cells in healthy people across ages. From the 5' RACE reads, TCRdb called clonotypes with MiXCR, one entry per CDR3 protein. The sample has about 1.4 million distinct CDR3 sequences, 59% seen once. The sample was blood. The source of these receptors is a man younger than 30 in good health. Each CDR3 is given without its conserved first and last residue.

J gene | V gene | CDR3 protein
TRBJ2-2 | TRBV20-1 | SAAQDRAGELF
TRBJ2-1 | TRBV5-1 | ASSLGIYSGTSGYNEQF
TRBJ2-1 | TRBV11-2 | ASTRDSSYNEQF
TRBJ2-3 | TRBV7-2 | ASSPGTSTADTQY
TRBJ1-1 | TRBV7-9 | ASSWGARTEAF
NA | TRBV5-1 | ASSLYGLAEGGEQY
TRBJ1-5 | TRBV28 | ASSWRQHNQPQH
TRBJ1-5 | TRBV15 | ATSSRQWYSNQPQH
TRBJ2-7 | TRBV5-1 | ASGDRSYHEQY
TRBJ2-7 | TRBV7-2 | ASSLDGLKTYEQY
TRBJ2-1 | TRBV2 | ASSEVLVITEQF
TRBJ2-1 | TRBV5-1 | ASSLGTSGLHEQF
TRBJ2-3 | TRBV7-2 | ASSWGLAGVSDTQY
TRBJ1-5 | TRBV4-1 | ASSRGRGGILDNQPQH
TRBJ2-7 | TRBV29-1 | SVELAGAPYEQY
TRBJ2-6 | TRBV12-3/TRBV12-4 | ASNLPRTASGANVLT
TRBJ2-7 | TRBV4-2 | ASSPSGAGDYEQY
TRBJ1-5 | TRBV7-9 | ASSLSPASGTGDQPQH